The next 17 T cell receptor beta chains were all read from a single sample in a study of T cell changes during pregnancy in multiple sclerosis. Profiled with immunoSEQ multiplex PCR; TCRdb holds only in-frame clones, not every one. The sample contains about 25,000 clones, 70% to 90% of which appear only once. The input for sequencing was CD4+ T cells from peripheral blood mononuclear cells, taken in the second trimester of pregnancy. The receptors derive from a female donor in good health, enrolled as a control in a pregnancy study.

The chain employs TRBV27 and TRBJ1-2; D possibly corresponds to TRBD1 (5 bases). CDR1 MNHEY and CDR2 SMNVEV come from the germline V gene (reference sequence). The CDR3 length is 17 residues. The ends were cut back, 0 bases at V and 3 bases at J, with 17 bases in the middle. The CDR3 spells CASSLSPLKGRDYGYTF. The CDR3 DNA follows: TGTGCCAGCAGTTTATCTCCCCTTAAGGGGCGCGACTATGGCTACACCTTC.

V gene TRBV9 combines with J gene TRBJ2-7; 8 bases match TRBD1. V trimming: 3 bases; J trimming: 7 bases; junction bases outside the gene matches: 21. Germline CDR1 is SGDLS and CDR2 is YYNGEE. This CDR3 contains 18 residues. CDR3 sequence: CASSASEAGGRQYGEQYF. CDR3 DNA sequence: TGTGCCAGCAGCGCATCCGAGGCAGGGGGCAGGCAATATGGGGAGCAGTACTTC.

The rearrangement uses TRBV25-1 and TRBJ1-6; D unclear. V lost 0 bases to trimming and J lost 6 bases, with 12 bases between them. Germline assignment: CDR1 MGHDK and CDR2 SYGVNS. CDR3 size: 16 residues. The chain's CDR3 is CASSEYIGLRNSPLHF. The CDR3 DNA reads TGTGCCAGCAGTGAATATATAGGACTCCGTAATTCACCCCTCCACTTT.

The chain is built from TRBV7-2 and TRBJ1-5, with D perhaps TRBD1 (6 bases). The ends were cut back, 1 base at V and 6 bases at J, with 7 bases in the middle. This CDR3 is 13 amino acids long. Germline loops: CDR1 SGHTA, CDR2 FQGNSA. The CDR3 reads CASSLDRVQPQHF. The CDR3 bases are TGTGCCAGCAGCTTAGACAGGGTTCAGCCCCAGCATTTT.

The genes are TRBV6-5 and TRBJ2-7; no firm D call. In germline, CDR1 is MNHEY, CDR2 SVGAGI. V lost 6 bases and J 0 bases, leaving 9 bases between the germline ends. The CDR3 covers 13 residues. The chain's CDR3 is CASRSYSSYEQYF. DNA for the CDR3: TGTGCCAGCAGATCGTACAGCTCCTACGAGCAGTACTTC.

J is TRBJ2-2 and V is TRBV7-3, with 10 nucleotides matching TRBD1. V lost 3 bases, J lost 6 bases, and 7 bases stayed unmatched. The germline V gene encodes CDR1 SGHTA and CDR2 FQGTGA. The CDR3 covers 16 residues. CDR3 sequence reads: CASSLTGGSGPGELFF. CDR3 nucleotide sequence: TGTGCCAGCAGCTTGACAGGGGGCTCGGGCCCCGGGGAGCTGTTTTTT.

J is TRBJ1-1 and V is TRBV10-1, with unresolved D. Germline lookup yields CDR1 WNHNN and CDR2 SYGVQD (reference sequence). Trimming cost V 2 bases and J 1 base, with 5 bases left between them. The length of the CDR3 is 13 residues. The CDR3 coding sequence is TGCGCCAGCAGTGAGATCAGGAACACTGAAGCTTTCTTT. Its protein product is CASSEIRNTEAFF.

This clone was detected a few times. The CDR3 is CASSVDGTGELFF. The CDR3 DNA sequence: TGTGCCAGCAGCGTAGACGGGACCGGGGAGCTGTTTTTT. The chain has TRBV9 and TRBJ2-2, with D hard to call. With 0 bases removed from V and 5 bases from J, the gap between germline ends came to 5 bases. The CDR3 sequence is 13 residues long. Germline values: CDR1 SGDLS, CDR2 YYNGEE.

This rearrangement joins TRBV27 to TRBJ2-4, with D possibly TRBD2 on 5 matching bases. Germline V gives CDR1 MNHEY, CDR2 SMNVEV (reference sequence). Trimming removed 4 bases from V and 0 bases from J, with 13 bases in between. There are 16 residues in the CDR3. The CDR3 sequence: CASSSLGGLAKNIQYF. The CDR3 DNA reads as TGTGCCAGCAGTTCTCTCGGCGGGCTAGCCAAAAACATTCAGTACTTC.

CDR3 protein: CASSVGGGDTQYF. CDR3 DNA: TGTGCCAGCAGCGTAGGAGGGGGAGATACGCAGTATTTT. The rearrangement links TRBV9 to TRBJ2-3; D possibly corresponds to TRBD1 (6 bases). Germline CDR1 SGDLS, CDR2 YYNGEE. This CDR3 has 13 amino acids. V was pared by 0 bases and J by 5 bases, with 7 bases between.

The rearrangement links TRBV23-1 to TRBJ1-1, with 7 bases that match TRBD1. TRBV23-1 counts as an open reading frame of uncertain function. CDR3 size: 15 residues. V shed 3 bases, J shed 2 bases, and the junction held 6 bases outside the gene matches. The CDR3: CASSHPGTDNTEAFF. In DNA, the CDR3 is TGCGCCAGCAGTCACCCCGGGACAGACAACACTGAAGCTTTCTTT.

This clone was observed once. J is TRBJ1-4 and V is TRBV28; 7 bases are a match to TRBD1. After removal of 6 bases from V and 7 bases from J, the junction contained 8 bases not matched to a gene. Germline loops: CDR1 MDHEN, CDR2 SYDVKM. This CDR3 region has 14 residues. CDR3 in DNA: TGTGCCAGCAGGGAGACAGGGCGGGGTGAAAAACTGTTTTTT. It yields the protein CASRETGRGEKLFF.

CDR3 coding DNA: TGTGCCAGCAGCCTACAATCGGGACTTCACGAAGAGACCCAGTACTTC. Amino acid sequence: CASSLQSGLHEETQYF. The chain combines TRBV11-3 with TRBJ2-5; tentatively, D is TRBD2 (6 bases). Germline V CDR1 and CDR2: SGHNT, YENEEA. This CDR3 spans 16 amino acids. V lost 5 bases, J lost 3 bases, and 19 bases lay in between.

This chain uses TRBV15 with TRBJ1-2, with D perhaps matching TRBD1 (6 bases). There are 14 residues in the CDR3. Germline V CDR1 and CDR2: LNHNV, YYDKDF (reference sequence). V lost 1 base to trimming and J lost 3 bases, with 9 bases between them. The CDR3 spells CATSRGGGHYGYTF. The CDR3 bases are TGTGCCACCAGCAGAGGCGGGGGCCACTATGGCTACACCTTC.

This chain uses TRBV2 with TRBJ1-4, with 11 bases identical to TRBD1. Germline V CDR1 and CDR2: SNHLY, FYNNEI. Trimming removed 6 bases from V and 7 bases from J; junction bases left unmatched: 4. This CDR3 is built from 14 residues. The CDR3 sequence is CASSTGTGGEKLFF. DNA of the CDR3: TGTGCCAGCAGCACCGGGACAGGGGGTGAAAAACTGTTTTTT.

This clone came up a few times. The CDR3 bases are TGTGCCTGGAGTGCCAGCCAGGGAACTTGGAACACTGAAGCTTTCTTT. It translates to CAWSASQGTWNTEAFF. This chain connects TRBV30 to TRBJ1-1; D possibly corresponds to TRBD1 (5 bases). There are 16 residues in the CDR3. The germline V gene has CDR1 GTSNPN and CDR2 SVGIG (reference sequence). V was trimmed by 1 base and J by 1 base, leaving 16 bases between them.

The J gene is TRBJ1-1, the V gene TRBV5-1; D is unclear. V lost 1 base and J lost 2, with 6 bases in between. Per the germline V gene, CDR1 is SGHRS and CDR2 is YFSETQ. The length of the CDR3 is 13 residues. CDR3 sequence reads: CASSLTRNTEAFF. CDR3 bases: TGCGCCAGCAGCTTGACAAGAAACACTGAAGCTTTCTTT.